This section outlines one TCR beta chain sequence together with its context. The antigen is undetermined. These data come from a study of cytomegalovirus exposure and HLA in healthy donors. Whole-study findings and limits: Researchers catalogued about 150 TCR beta chains as cytomegalovirus-associated. The study found most TCR sequences rare, yet found some public TCRs in many donors.

Repertoires were generated with immunoSEQ multiplex PCR, while TCRdb's copy carries only in-frame clones and drops some. Of over 200,000 clones listed, around 87% were seen once; the top ten hold roughly 2%. The germline V and J ends were trimmed by 0 bases and 7 bases, with 15 bases remaining between them. Germline CDR1 SGDLS, CDR2 YYNGEE. The CDR3 sequence is 15 residues long. The chain recombines TRBV9 with TRBJ2-3, with D uncertain. Sequencing was carried out using PBMCs. The origin of this receptor is a woman aged 18-35 years in good health and CMV-seropositive. In DNA, the CDR3 is TGTGCCAGCAGCGTAGACGCGAGGTTTTCACATACGCAGTATTTT. Protein: CASSVDARFSHTQYF.